The 13 T cell receptor beta chains listed next were all sequenced from one sample in a study of blood T cell repertoires in COVID-19 (dated by TCRdb to about 2020). Libraries came from the immunoSEQ multiplex PCR assay. This immuneACCESS table, as held by TCRdb, lists in-frame sequences with V and J called but not all clones. Of the missing ones, under half trace to an unresolved V gene in checked studies; the others have no known cause. The sample records 140,000 to 150,000 clones, approximately 73% of which are singletons. Of the sample, roughly 4.5% is held by the ten largest clones. The sample taken for sequencing was peripheral blood. Source of these receptors: a man between 60 and 75 years old with acute or convalescent COVID-19.

The chain has TRBV19 and TRBJ1-2; TRBD1 agrees at 7 bases. CDR1 LNHDA and CDR2 SQIVND come from the germline V gene (reference sequence). Trimming removed 1 base from V and 4 bases from J; junction bases left unmatched: 6. There are 15 residues in the CDR3. DNA for the CDR3: TGTGCCAGTAGTATAGGAGGGACAGTGACCTATGGCTACACCTTC. This encodes CASSIGGTVTYGYTF.

This clone turned up a few times. The V gene is TRBV4-1, the J gene TRBJ2-7; 11 bases line up with TRBD2. Germline V gives CDR1 MGHRA, CDR2 YSYEKL. J lost 7 bases, V lost 1 base, and 6 bases had no gene match. This CDR3 is 15 amino acids long. The CDR3 loop is CASSQGNSGRGEQYF. DNA for the CDR3: TGCGCCAGCAGCCAAGGCAATAGCGGGAGGGGGGAGCAGTACTTC.

The chain recombines TRBV9 with TRBJ2-3, with 7 nucleotides matching TRBD2. J lost 2 bases, V lost 0 bases, and 12 bases had no gene match. The germline CDR1 and CDR2 sequences are SGDLS and YYNGEE. This CDR3 has 18 amino acids. The CDR3 here is CASSVGPGRGSYTDTQYF. The CDR3 nucleotides are TGTGCCAGCAGCGTAGGCCCGGGGCGGGGGTCCTACACAGATACGCAGTATTTT.

This chain uses TRBV19 with TRBJ2-2; perhaps TRBD2 as D (6 bases). CDR1 is LNHDA and CDR2 is SQIVND in the germline V gene (reference sequence). This CDR3 is 18 amino acids long. V lost 7 bases to trimming and J lost 0 bases, with 21 bases between them. CDR3 sequence reads: CASTMSRVSGANTGELFF. For the CDR3, the DNA is TGTGCCAGTACCATGAGCCGGGTTAGCGGAGCGAACACCGGGGAGCTGTTTTTT.

V is TRBV10-3 and J is TRBJ2-2, with 9 bases aligning to TRBD2. J lost 5 bases, V lost 5 bases, and 9 bases had no gene match. CDR1 is ENHRY, CDR2 SYGVKD, per germline. CDR3 length equals 16 residues. The CDR3 is CAISPLAGVGTGELFF. As DNA, the CDR3 is TGTGCCATCAGTCCTTTAGCGGGAGTAGGGACCGGGGAGCTGTTTTTT.

The chain has TRBV24-1 and TRBJ2-1; perhaps TRBD1 as D (6 bases). The germline CDR1 and CDR2 sequences are KGHDR and SFDVKD. V gave up 2 bases and J gave up 2 bases, with 12 bases separating them. This CDR3 comprises 16 residues. The CDR3 sequence: CATSDSTTGPYNEQFF. DNA for the CDR3: TGTGCCACCAGTGATTCGACGACAGGACCCTACAATGAGCAGTTCTTC.

V is TRBV5-6 and J is TRBJ2-7, with TRBD2 matching 7 bases. V dropped 3 bases and J dropped 3; count of bases not matched to a gene: 12. CDR1 is SGHDT, CDR2 YYEEEE, per germline. The CDR3 sequence is 16 residues long. In nucleotides, the CDR3 is TGTGCCAGCAGCTCCCTAGGCGGGAGAAAGCGCTACGAGCAGTACTTC. Translated, it gives CASSSLGGRKRYEQYF.

The DNA of the CDR3 is TGTGCCAGCAGCTTTTCGGGAGCAGAAGATACGCAGTATTTT. Residues: CASSFSGAEDTQYF. This chain links TRBV7-9 with TRBJ2-3; possible D gene TRBD2, 6 bases. Trimming pared 3 bases from V and 5 bases from J, leaving 12 bases between. The germline V gene has CDR1 SEHNR and CDR2 FQNEAQ (reference sequence). This CDR3 is 14 amino acids long.

This clone has only a few counts. The DNA of the CDR3 is TGTGCCAGTAGTCGGACTTACACTGAAGCTTTCTTT. Its protein is CASSRTYTEAFF. This rearrangement joins TRBV19 to TRBJ1-1; D remains ambiguous. V dropped 5 bases and J dropped 3 bases, with 7 bases sitting between them. The CDR3 contains 12 residues. Germline lookup yields CDR1 LNHDA and CDR2 SQIVND (reference sequence).

A few counts support this clone. The chain is built from TRBV7-3 and TRBJ2-5; TRBD2 aligns across 14 bases. Germline assignment: CDR1 SGHTA and CDR2 FQGTGA. This CDR3 is built from 14 residues. V shed 8 bases, J shed 4 bases, and the junction held 3 bases outside the gene matches. The CDR3 DNA follows: TGTGCCAGCGGGACTAGCGGGAGTCGAGAGACCCAGTACTTC. Protein: CASGTSGSRETQYF.

The V call is TRBV7-9, the J call TRBJ1-1; D uncertain. Germline V lookup: CDR1 SEHNR, CDR2 FQNEAQ (reference sequence). The CDR3 has 12 residues. V was trimmed by 9 bases and J by 0 bases, leaving 8 bases between them. CDR3 sequence: CASELMNTEAFF. For the CDR3, the DNA is TGTGCCAGTGAACTTATGAACACTGAAGCTTTCTTT.

This chain joins TRBV27 and TRBJ1-4; 7 nucleotides line up with TRBD1. The CDR3 loop spans 15 amino acids. With 2 bases clipped from V and 3 bases from J, the junction kept 3 bases outside the gene matches. Germline V gene sequence: CDR1 MNHEY, CDR2 SMNVEV (reference sequence). This CDR3 is CASSLRGQPNEKLFF. The CDR3, as DNA: TGTGCCAGCAGTTTAAGGGGGCAGCCTAATGAAAAACTGTTTTTT.

This clone was seen repeatedly, ten times or more. The chain carries TRBV9 and TRBJ2-7; 10 bases agree with TRBD1. The CDR3 runs 16 residues. J lost 3 bases, V lost 4 bases, and 10 bases had no gene match. Looked up from germline, CDR1 is SGDLS and CDR2 is YYNGEE. CDR3 protein: CASSLSGTGDVYEQYF. CDR3 nucleotide sequence: TGTGCCAGCAGCCTTTCCGGGACAGGGGACGTCTACGAGCAGTACTTC.